A single sample is the source of the 9 T cell receptor beta chains below, sequenced in a study of blood T cell repertoires in COVID-19. Data came from immunoSEQ multiplex PCR; TCRdb stores just in-frame clones and leaves some out. The sample holds a few hundred thousand clones; roughly 80% are singletons and the top ten take approximately 3.2%. Sequencing was performed on peripheral blood. Receptors originate from a woman under 30 with acute or convalescent COVID-19.

CDR3 sequence reads: CASSWGEDTEAFF. The CDR3 DNA sequence: TGTGCCAGCTCATGGGGGGAGGACACTGAAGCTTTCTTT. The chain couples TRBV18 to TRBJ1-1; tentatively, D is TRBD1 (5 bases). Between the trimmed V and J ends, which lost 5 bases and 3 bases, there was a span of 10 bases. The CDR3 is made up of 13 amino acids. In germline, CDR1 is KGHSH, CDR2 LQKENI.

The gene calls are TRBV28 and TRBJ1-2; D call uncertain. Germline CDR1 MDHEN, CDR2 SYDVKM. This CDR3 has 13 residues. V shed 3 bases and J shed 8 bases, with 13 bases lying between them. CDR3: CASSFFGRGGYTF. CDR3 DNA: TGTGCCAGCAGTTTTTTCGGCCGAGGGGGCTACACCTTC.

In its sample, this clone was seen once. The gene calls are TRBV19 and TRBJ2-2; 12 bases map to TRBD1. This CDR3 contains 16 residues. Unmatched junction bases numbered 6, after V lost 4 bases and J lost 6 bases. Germline loops: CDR1 LNHDA, CDR2 SQIVND (reference sequence). The CDR3 protein is CASSTPGTGGSGELFF. In DNA form, the CDR3 reads TGTGCCAGTAGTACCCCCGGGACAGGGGGCTCCGGGGAGCTGTTTTTT.

The chain is built from TRBV5-4 and TRBJ2-3; 11 positions match TRBD2. Trimming took 0 bases from V and 5 from J; bases not matched to a gene: 8. Germline CDR1 reads SGHNT; CDR2 reads YYREEE (reference sequence). There are 17 residues in the CDR3. The CDR3 region has the DNA TGTGCCAGCAGCTTGGTCTTACTAGCGGGAGTGGGAGATACGCAGTATTTT. As protein: CASSLVLLAGVGDTQYF.

This clone has only a few counts. The V call is TRBV3-1 (or the pseudogene TRBV3-2), the J call TRBJ2-3, with a weak D call TRBD2 (6 bases). The CDR3 is 11 residues long. V was pared by 1 base and J by 10 bases, with 6 bases between. Per the germline V gene, CDR1 is LGHDT and CDR2 is YNNKEL (reference sequence). The CDR3 DNA reads TGTGCCAGCAGCCAAGCGGGGGCGCAGTATTTT. Its translation: CASSQAGAQYF.

The rearrangement joins TRBV29-1 to TRBJ1-1; TRBD1 might be the D (6 bases). Germline CDR1 and CDR2: SQVTM and ANQGSEA. The length of the CDR3 is 13 residues. Trimming removed 3 bases at V and 5 bases at J, with 13 bases between. The CDR3 spells CSVDYGGRTEAFF. The CDR3 bases are TGCAGCGTTGATTATGGGGGCAGGACTGAAGCTTTCTTT.

V and J are TRBV4-1 and TRBJ1-3; D is unclear. Germline V gene sequence: CDR1 MGHRA, CDR2 YSYEKL. The CDR3 contains 17 residues. The V and J ends lost 0 bases and 0 bases respectively, with 12 bases between them. The CDR3: CASSQERIDFSGNTIYF. CDR3 coding DNA: TGCGCCAGCAGCCAAGAGAGAATAGACTTCTCTGGAAACACCATATATTTT.

V gene TRBV4-1 combines with J gene TRBJ1-3; possible D gene TRBD1, 5 bases. Germline lookup yields CDR1 MGHRA and CDR2 YSYEKL. Trimming removed 4 bases from V and 4 bases from J, with 11 bases in between. The CDR3 spans 14 residues. CDR3 DNA: TGCGCCAGCAGCCTGCAGGGAGGGGGAAACACCATATATTTT. Its protein is CASSLQGGGNTIYF.

The V call is TRBV12-5, the J call TRBJ2-2; D ambiguous. V gave up 2 bases and J gave up 6 bases, with 13 bases separating them. In germline, CDR1 is LGHNT, CDR2 FRNRAP. CDR3 size: 15 residues. CDR3 protein: CASGLPTGLSGELFF. DNA of the CDR3: TGTGCTAGTGGTTTGCCAACGGGTCTTTCCGGGGAGCTGTTTTTT.